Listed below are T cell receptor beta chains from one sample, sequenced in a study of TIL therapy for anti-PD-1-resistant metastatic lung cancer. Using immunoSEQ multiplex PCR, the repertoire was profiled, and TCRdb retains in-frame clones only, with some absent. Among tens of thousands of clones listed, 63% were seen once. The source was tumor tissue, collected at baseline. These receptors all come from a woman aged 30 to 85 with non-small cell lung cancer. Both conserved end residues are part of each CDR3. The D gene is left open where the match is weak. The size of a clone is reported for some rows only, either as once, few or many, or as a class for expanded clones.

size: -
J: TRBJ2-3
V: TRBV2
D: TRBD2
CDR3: CASILRGSGSLADTQYF
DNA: TGTGCCAGCATCCTTCGGGGTAGCGGGAGTTTGGCAGATACGCAGTATTTT

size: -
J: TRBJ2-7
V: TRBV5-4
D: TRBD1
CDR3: CASSWTGDHEQYF
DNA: TGTGCCAGCAGCTGGACAGGGGACCACGAGCAGTACTTC

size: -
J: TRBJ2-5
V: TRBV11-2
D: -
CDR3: CASSPQGRAQETQYF
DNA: TGTGCCAGCAGCCCTCAAGGACGCGCACAAGAGACCCAGTACTTC

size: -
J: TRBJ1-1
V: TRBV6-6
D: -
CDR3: CASSYSLGESTEAFF
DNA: TGTGCCAGCAGTTACTCCCTGGGGGAAAGCACTGAAGCTTTCTTT

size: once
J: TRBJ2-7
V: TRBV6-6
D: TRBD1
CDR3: CASSIRTGPYEQYF
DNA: TGTGCCAGCAGTATCCGGACAGGGCCCTACGAGCAGTACTTC

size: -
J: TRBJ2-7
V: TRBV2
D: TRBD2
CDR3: CASRDLLAGYYEQYF
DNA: TGTGCCAGCAGGGACCTACTAGCGGGATACTACGAGCAGTACTTC

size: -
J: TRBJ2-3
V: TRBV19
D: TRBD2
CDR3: CASSSEGRGTDTQYF
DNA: TGTGCCAGTAGTTCGGAGGGGCGGGGGACAGATACGCAGTATTTT

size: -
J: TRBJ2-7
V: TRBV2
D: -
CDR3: CASSAVYEQYF
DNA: TGTGCCAGCAGTGCAGTCTACGAGCAGTACTTC

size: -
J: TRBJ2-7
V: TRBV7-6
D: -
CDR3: CASSETAGYEQYF
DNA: TGTGCCAGCAGCGAAACTGCAGGCTACGAGCAGTACTTC

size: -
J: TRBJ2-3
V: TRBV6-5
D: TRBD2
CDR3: CASSLAGGGADTQYF
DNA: TGTGCCAGCAGTCTAGCGGGAGGAGGCGCAGATACGCAGTATTTT

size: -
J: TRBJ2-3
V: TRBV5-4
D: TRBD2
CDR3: CASSRRRLAGVEGTDTQYF
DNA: TGTGCCAGCAGCCGTCGGCGGCTAGCGGGAGTTGAGGGCACAGATACGCAGTATTTT

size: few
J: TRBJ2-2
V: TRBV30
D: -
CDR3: CAWSNEAGELFF
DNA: TGTGCCTGGAGTAACGAAGCCGGGGAGCTGTTTTTT

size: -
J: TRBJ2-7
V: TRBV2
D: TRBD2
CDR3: CASQVRTRWEQYF
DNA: TGTGCCAGCCAGGTGAGGACTAGATGGGAGCAGTACTTC

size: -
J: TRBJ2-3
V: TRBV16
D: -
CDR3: CASSQSTAGTDTQYF
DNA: TGTGCCAGCAGCCAATCGACCGCGGGCACAGATACGCAGTATTTT

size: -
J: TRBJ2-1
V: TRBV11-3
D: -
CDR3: CASSSYGNNEQFF
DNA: TGTGCCAGCAGCTCCTACGGGAACAATGAGCAGTTCTTC

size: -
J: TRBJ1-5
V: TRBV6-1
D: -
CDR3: CASSARGQSNQPQHF
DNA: TGTGCCAGCAGTGCCCGAGGACAAAGCAATCAGCCCCAGCATTTT

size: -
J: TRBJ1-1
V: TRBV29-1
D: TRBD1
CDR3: CSVTGTAEAFF
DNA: TGCAGCGTAACCGGGACAGCTGAAGCTTTCTTT

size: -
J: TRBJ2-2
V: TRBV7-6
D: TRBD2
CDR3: CASSLIPPSGRSFANTGELFF
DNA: TGTGCCAGCAGCTTAATTCCTCCTAGCGGGAGATCGTTCGCGAACACCGGGGAGCTGTTTTTT

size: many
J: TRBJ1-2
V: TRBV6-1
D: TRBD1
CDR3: CASSLDRGQGYTF
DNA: TGTGCCAGCAGCTTAGACAGGGGGCAAGGCTACACCTTC

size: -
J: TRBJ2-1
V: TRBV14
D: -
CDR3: CASSQERFGGQQFF
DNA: TGTGCCAGCAGCCAAGAGAGGTTTGGGGGCCAGCAGTTCTTC

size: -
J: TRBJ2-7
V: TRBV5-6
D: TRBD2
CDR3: CASSLGAGGPYEQYF
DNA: TGTGCCAGCAGCTTGGGGGCGGGAGGGCCCTACGAGCAGTACTTC

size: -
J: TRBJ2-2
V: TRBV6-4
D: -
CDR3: CASSEYANTGELFF
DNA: TGTGCCAGCAGTGAGTACGCGAACACCGGGGAGCTGTTTTTT

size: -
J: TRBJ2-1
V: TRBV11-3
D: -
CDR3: CASSLVGGRQFF
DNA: TGTGCCAGCAGCTTAGTAGGCGGGCGGCAGTTCTTC

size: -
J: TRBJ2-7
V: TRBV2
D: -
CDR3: CASKKDRNYYEQYF
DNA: TGTGCCAGCAAGAAAGACAGGAACTACTACGAGCAGTACTTC

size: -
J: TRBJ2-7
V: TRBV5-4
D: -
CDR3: CASSLDYTNEQYF
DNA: TGTGCCAGCAGCTTGGACTATACCAACGAGCAGTACTTC

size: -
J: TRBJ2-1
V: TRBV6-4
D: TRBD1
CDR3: CASSDPRDRSYSSYNEQFF
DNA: TGTGCCAGCAGTGACCCCCGGGACAGGTCCTATAGCTCCTACAATGAGCAGTTCTTC

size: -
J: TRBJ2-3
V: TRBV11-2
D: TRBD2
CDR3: CASSPRLAGYTDTQYF
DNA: TGTGCCAGCAGCCCCCGACTAGCGGGTTACACAGATACGCAGTATTTT

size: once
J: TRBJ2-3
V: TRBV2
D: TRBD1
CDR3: CASRADRGSTDTQYF
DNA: TGTGCCAGCAGAGCGGACAGGGGGAGCACAGATACGCAGTATTTT

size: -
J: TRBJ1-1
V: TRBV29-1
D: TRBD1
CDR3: CSVTGVRGHTEAFF
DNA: TGCAGCGTTACGGGGGTCAGGGGGCATACTGAAGCTTTCTTT

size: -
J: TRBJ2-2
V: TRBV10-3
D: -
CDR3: CAISDPSRGGNTGELFF
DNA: TGTGCCATCAGTGACCCCAGTAGGGGGGGGAACACCGGGGAGCTGTTTTTT

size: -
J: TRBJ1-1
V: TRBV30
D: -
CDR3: CAWPKGIREAFF
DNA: TGTGCCTGGCCCAAGGGGATTCGTGAAGCTTTCTTT

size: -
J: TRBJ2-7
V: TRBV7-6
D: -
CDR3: CASSPRTAYEQYF
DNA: TGTGCCAGCAGCCCGAGGACAGCCTACGAGCAGTACTTC

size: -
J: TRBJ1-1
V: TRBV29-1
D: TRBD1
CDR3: CSVDTGEAEAFF
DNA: TGCAGCGTTGACACAGGGGAGGCTGAAGCTTTCTTT

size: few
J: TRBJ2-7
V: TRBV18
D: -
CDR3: CASSPPIRSSYEQYF
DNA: TGTGCCAGCTCACCACCAATCAGGAGCTCCTACGAGCAGTACTTC

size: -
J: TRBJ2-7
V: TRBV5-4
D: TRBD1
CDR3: CASSSQGAKNYEQYF
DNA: TGTGCCAGCAGTTCCCAGGGGGCGAAGAATTACGAGCAGTACTTC

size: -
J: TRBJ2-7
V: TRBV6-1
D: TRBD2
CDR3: CASTGLAGALEQYF
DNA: TGTGCCAGCACAGGACTAGCGGGAGCTCTCGAGCAGTACTTC

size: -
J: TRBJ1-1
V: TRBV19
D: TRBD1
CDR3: CASREQDRGFIAFF
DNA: TGTGCCAGTAGGGAGCAGGACAGGGGGTTTATTGCTTTCTTT

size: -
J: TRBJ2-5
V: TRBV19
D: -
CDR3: CASRSETQYF
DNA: TGTGCCAGTAGGTCGGAGACCCAGTACTTC

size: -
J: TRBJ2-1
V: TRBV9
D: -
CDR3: CASSVGSSDEQFF
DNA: TGTGCCAGCAGCGTAGGTTCGAGCGATGAGCAGTTCTTC

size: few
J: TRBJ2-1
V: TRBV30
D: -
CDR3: CAWSWGTSSYNEQFF
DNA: TGTGCCTGGAGCTGGGGAACGAGCTCCTACAATGAGCAGTTCTTC

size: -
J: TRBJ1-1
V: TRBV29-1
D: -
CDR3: CSVEFPEGTKDTEAFF
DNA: TGCAGCGTTGAATTCCCGGAGGGGACCAAGGACACTGAAGCTTTCTTT

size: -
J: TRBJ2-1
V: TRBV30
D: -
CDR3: CAWSPVRHEQFF
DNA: TGTGCCTGGAGCCCTGTGAGGCATGAGCAGTTCTTC

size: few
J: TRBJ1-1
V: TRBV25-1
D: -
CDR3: CASSEYGRNTEAFF
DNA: TGTGCCAGCAGTGAGTATGGACGGAACACTGAAGCTTTCTTT

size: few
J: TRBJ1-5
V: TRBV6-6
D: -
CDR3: CASSRQGRQWEPQHF
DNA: TGTGCCAGCAGTCGGCAGGGGCGCCAATGGGAGCCCCAGCATTTT

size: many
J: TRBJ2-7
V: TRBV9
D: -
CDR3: CASSGLSGEQYF
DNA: TGTGCCAGCAGTGGCCTCTCTGGCGAGCAGTACTTC

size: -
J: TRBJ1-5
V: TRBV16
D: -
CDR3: CASSQNGISAQPQHF
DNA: TGTGCCAGCAGCCAGAATGGTATTTCAGCTCAGCCCCAGCATTTT

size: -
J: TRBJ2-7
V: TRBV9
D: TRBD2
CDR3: CASSVGLAMVEQYF
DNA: TGTGCCAGCAGCGTTGGACTAGCGATGGTCGAGCAGTACTTC

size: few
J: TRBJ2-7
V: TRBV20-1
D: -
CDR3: CSASFSDEQYF
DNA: TGCAGTGCTAGTTTCTCCGACGAGCAGTACTTC

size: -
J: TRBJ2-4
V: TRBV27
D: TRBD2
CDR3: CASSPFSGSGAKNIQYF
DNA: TGTGCCAGCAGTCCCTTTAGCGGGAGCGGTGCCAAAAACATTCAGTACTTC

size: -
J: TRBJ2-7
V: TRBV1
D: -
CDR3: CTSSQDQPGSSYEQYF
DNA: TGCACCAGCAGCCAAGACCAACCGGGAAGCTCCTACGAGCAGTACTTC

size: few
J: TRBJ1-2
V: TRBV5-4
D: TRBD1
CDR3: CASSSGTGGCTF
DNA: TGTGCCAGCAGCTCCGGGACAGGGGGCTGCACCTTC

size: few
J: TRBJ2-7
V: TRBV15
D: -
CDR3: CATSRDLVAAGTQVYEQYF
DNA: TGTGCCACCAGCAGAGACCTAGTAGCCGCCGGGACACAAGTATACGAGCAGTACTTC

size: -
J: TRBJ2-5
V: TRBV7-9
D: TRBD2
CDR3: CASSLGQLAGEKETQYF
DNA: TGTGCCAGCAGCTTAGGTCAACTAGCGGGAGAAAAGGAGACCCAGTACTTC

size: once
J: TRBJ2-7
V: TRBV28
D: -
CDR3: CASSPPQGWYEQYF
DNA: TGTGCCAGCAGCCCACCACAGGGTTGGTACGAGCAGTACTTC